The 3 T cell receptor beta chains in this list originate from one sample, sequenced in a study of CD8 T cells in ankylosing spondylitis. TCRdb processed the 5' RACE reads anew with MiXCR; each CDR3 protein has one entry. In the table there are about 340,000 distinct CDR3 sequences, over 12% of which are singletons. The sequenced sample consisted of blood, either unsorted or a sorted T cell fraction (not recorded which). The receptors here all came from a male donor with ankylosing spondylitis or in good health (not recorded which).

The genes are TRBV20-1 and TRBJ2-1; the match to TRBD2 covers 10 bases. CDR3 size: 14 residues. V was pared by 3 bases and J by 8 bases, with 7 bases of the junction left unmatched. Germline V gene lookup returns CDR1 DFQATT and CDR2 SNEGSKA (reference sequence). The CDR3 DNA follows: TGCAGTGCTAGTCGCACTAGCGGGACCTATGAGCAGTTCTTC. It translates to CSASRTSGTYEQFF.

This clonotype showed up many times. The V and J genes are TRBV29-1 and TRBJ1-1; D might be TRBD1 (6 bases). The CDR3 is made up of 13 amino acids. Trimming removed 7 bases from V and 1 base from J, with 13 bases in between. CDR1 and CDR2 (germline): SQVTM, ANQGSEA. The CDR3 region is CSGKQGRNTEAFF. CDR3 bases: TGCAGCGGGAAACAGGGCCGGAACACTGAAGCTTTCTTT.

The J gene is TRBJ2-1, the V gene TRBV20-1; 14 bases map to TRBD2. V shed 2 bases and J 8 bases; nucleotides not matched to a gene: 5. Germline CDR1 is DFQATT and CDR2 is SNEGSKA (reference sequence). CDR3 length: 15 amino acids. The CDR3 DNA reads as TGCAGTGCTAGACCTGGGACTAGCGGGAGCCATGAGCAGTTCTTC. It codes for CSARPGTSGSHEQFF.